This TCR beta chain appears in the sequencing data of a study of Graves' ophthalmopathy and Graves' hyperthyroidism. Amplified TCR beta CDR3 regions were obtained using RNA transcripts as template. HTBI-primed RT-PCR formed the first round, and a multiplex PCR formed the second. TCRdb called the multiplex PCR reads again in MiXCR, with one record for every CDR3 protein. The data show a few hundred thousand distinct CDR3 sequences, around 16% seen once. This clonotype showed up many times. Its antigen is not identified. Notes on the study in general: Most expanded clonotypes from thyroid (those above 0.001 frequency) were also found in blood. The model's ophthalmopathy progression predictions had about 69% sensitivity and 72% to 75% specificity.

Thyroid ultrasound, orbital computed tomography, TRAb, serum thyroxine and clinical symptoms formed the basis of diagnosis. The CDR3 consists of 11 residues. Germline values: CDR1 GTSNPN, CDR2 SVGIG (reference sequence). Germline trimming cut 4 bases from V and 6 bases from J; bases unmatched to any gene: 3. The chain employs TRBV30 and TRBJ2-7; 7 bases are a match to TRBD2. The sequenced sample was peripheral blood. The sequence was collected from a woman between 18 and 30 years old with Graves' ophthalmopathy. This chain's CDR3 is CAWTGGSEQYF. The DNA for the CDR3 is TGTGCCTGGACGGGGGGATCCGAGCAGTACTTC.